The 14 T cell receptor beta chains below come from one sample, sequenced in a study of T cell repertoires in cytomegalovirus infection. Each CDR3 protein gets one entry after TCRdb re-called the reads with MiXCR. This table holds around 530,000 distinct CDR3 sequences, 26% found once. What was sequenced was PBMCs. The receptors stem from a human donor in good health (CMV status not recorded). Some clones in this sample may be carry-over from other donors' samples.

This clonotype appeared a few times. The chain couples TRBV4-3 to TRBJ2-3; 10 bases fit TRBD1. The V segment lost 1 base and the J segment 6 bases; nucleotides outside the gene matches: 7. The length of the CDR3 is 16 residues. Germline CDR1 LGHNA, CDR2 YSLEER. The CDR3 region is CASSQGATGGPDTQYF. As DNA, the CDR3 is TGCGCCAGCAGCCAAGGGGCGACAGGGGGCCCCGATACGCAGTATTTT.

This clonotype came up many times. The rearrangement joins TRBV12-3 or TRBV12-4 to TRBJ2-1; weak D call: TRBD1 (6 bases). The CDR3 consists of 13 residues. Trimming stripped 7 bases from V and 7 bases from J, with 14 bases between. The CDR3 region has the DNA TGTGCCAGCAACCCGCAGGGGATTAATGAGCAGTTCTTC. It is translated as CASNPQGINEQFF.

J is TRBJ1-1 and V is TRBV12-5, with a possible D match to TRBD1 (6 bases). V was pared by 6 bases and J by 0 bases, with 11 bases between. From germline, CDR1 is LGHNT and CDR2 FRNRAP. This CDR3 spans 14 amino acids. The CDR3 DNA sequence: TGTGCTAGTGGACCTGGACAGCTGAACACTGAAGCTTTCTTT. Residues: CASGPGQLNTEAFF.

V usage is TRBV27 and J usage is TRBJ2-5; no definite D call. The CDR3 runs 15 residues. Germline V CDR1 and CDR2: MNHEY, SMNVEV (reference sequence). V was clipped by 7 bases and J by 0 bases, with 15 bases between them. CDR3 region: CASTPAWPDQETQYF. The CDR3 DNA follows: TGTGCCAGCACCCCCGCCTGGCCAGACCAAGAGACCCAGTACTTC.

CDR3 sequence reads: CASSLMRSNEQFF. Written as DNA, the CDR3 is TGTGCCAGCAGCCTCATGAGATCCAATGAGCAGTTCTTC. The chain combines TRBV6-2 or TRBV6-3 with TRBJ2-1, with D hard to call. The CDR3 runs to 13 residues. V was pared by 6 bases and J by 6 bases, with 12 bases between. Germline V gives CDR1 MNHEY, CDR2 SVGEGT.

CDR3 region: CSADTGGVQETQYF. DNA for the CDR3: TGCAGTGCTGACACAGGGGGGGTCCAAGAGACCCAGTACTTC. The V gene is TRBV20-1, the J gene TRBJ2-5, with a tentative D call TRBD1 (8 bases). Germline values: CDR1 DFQATT, CDR2 SNEGSKA (reference sequence). The CDR3 spans 14 residues. Trimming shortened V by 5 bases and J by 1 base, and 14 bases separated the two germline ends.

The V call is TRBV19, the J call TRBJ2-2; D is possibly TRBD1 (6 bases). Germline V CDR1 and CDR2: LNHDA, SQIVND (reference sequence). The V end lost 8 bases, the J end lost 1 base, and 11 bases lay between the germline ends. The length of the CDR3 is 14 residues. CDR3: CASEGHLNTGELFF. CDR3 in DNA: TGTGCCAGTGAGGGACACCTGAACACCGGGGAGCTGTTTTTT.

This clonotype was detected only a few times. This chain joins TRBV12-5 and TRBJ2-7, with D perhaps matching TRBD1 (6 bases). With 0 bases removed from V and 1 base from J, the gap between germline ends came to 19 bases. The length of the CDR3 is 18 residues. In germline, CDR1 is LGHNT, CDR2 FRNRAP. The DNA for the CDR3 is TGTGCTAGTGGTTTGGTACCGTTACTACGGGACAATTCCTACGAGCAGTACGTC. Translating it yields CASGLVPLLRDNSYEQYV.

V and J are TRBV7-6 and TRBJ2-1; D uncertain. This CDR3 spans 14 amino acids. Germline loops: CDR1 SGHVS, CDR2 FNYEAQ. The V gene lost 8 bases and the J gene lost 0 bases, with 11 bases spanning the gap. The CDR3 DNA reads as TGTGCCAGCGCCCCGGTAGGCTCCTACAATGAGCAGTTCTTC. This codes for CASAPVGSYNEQFF.

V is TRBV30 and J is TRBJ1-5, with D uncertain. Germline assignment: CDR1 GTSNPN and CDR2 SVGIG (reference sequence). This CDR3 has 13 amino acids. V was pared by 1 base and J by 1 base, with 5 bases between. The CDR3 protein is CAWSEGSNQPQHF. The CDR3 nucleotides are TGTGCCTGGAGTGAGGGAAGCAATCAGCCCCAGCATTTT.

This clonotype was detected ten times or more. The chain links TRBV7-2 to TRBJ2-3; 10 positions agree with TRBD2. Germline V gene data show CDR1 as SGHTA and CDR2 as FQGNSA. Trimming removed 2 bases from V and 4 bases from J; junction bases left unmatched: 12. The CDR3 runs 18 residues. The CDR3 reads CASSLYPSGRAISDTQYF. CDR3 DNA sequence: TGTGCCAGCAGCTTATACCCCAGCGGGAGGGCCATTTCAGATACGCAGTATTTT.

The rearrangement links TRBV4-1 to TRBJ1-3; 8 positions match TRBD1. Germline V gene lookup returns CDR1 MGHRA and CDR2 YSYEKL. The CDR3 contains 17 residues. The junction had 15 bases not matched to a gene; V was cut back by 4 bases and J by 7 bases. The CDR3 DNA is TGCGCCAGCAGCCGCCAACAGGGACAGGCCACCACCAACACCATATATTTT. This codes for CASSRQQGQATTNTIYF.

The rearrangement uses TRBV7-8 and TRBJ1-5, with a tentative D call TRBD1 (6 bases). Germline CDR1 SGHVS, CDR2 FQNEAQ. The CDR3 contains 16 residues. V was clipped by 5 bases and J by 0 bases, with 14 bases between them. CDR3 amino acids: CASSTNTGSSNQPQHF. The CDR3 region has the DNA TGTGCCAGCAGCACCAACACAGGGTCTAGCAATCAGCCCCAGCATTTT. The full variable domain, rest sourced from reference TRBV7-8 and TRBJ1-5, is GAGVSQSPRYKVAKRGQDVALRCDPISGHVSLFWYQQALGQGPEFLTYFQNEAQLDKSGLPSDRFFAERPEGSVSTLKIQRTQQEDSAVYLCASSTNTGSSNQPQHFGDGTRLSIL.

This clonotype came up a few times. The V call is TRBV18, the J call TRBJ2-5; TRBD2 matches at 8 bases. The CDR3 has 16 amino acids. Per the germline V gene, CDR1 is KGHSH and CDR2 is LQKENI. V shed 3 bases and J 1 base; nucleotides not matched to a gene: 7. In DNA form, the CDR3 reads TGTGCCAGCTCACCCCCCGCGGCGGGGGGCCAAGAGACCCAGTACTTC. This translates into CASSPPAAGGQETQYF. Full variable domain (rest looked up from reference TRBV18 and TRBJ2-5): NAGVMQNPRHLVRRRGQEARLRCSPMKGHSHVYWYRQLPEEGLKFMVYLQKENIIDESGMPKERFSAEFPKEGPSILRIQQVVRGDSAAYFCASSPPAAGGQETQYFGPGTRLLVL.